This TCR beta chain was retrieved from a study of blood T cell repertoires in COVID-19. About the research overall: Whether acute or convalescent, the COVID-19 samples came from the United States, Italy and Spain. Sources were T cells, B-cell-depleted T cells, or PBMCs; the material itself was cDNA or gDNA.

Original handling: Using reference gene primer amplification, nucleated cell counts were estimated. Assay used: immunoSEQ multiplex PCR; TCRdb lists only in-frame clones, some missing. The V and J calls and clone size come from that table; D and trimming were worked out from the DNA. The sample has 650,000 to 800,000 clones; more than 80% are singletons. V gave up 6 bases and J gave up 9 bases; unmatched junction bases: 11. This CDR3 contains 17 residues. Germline CDR1 SNHLY, CDR2 FYNNEI. The chain recombines TRBV2 with TRBJ2-2; 15 bases are a match to TRBD2. This receptor was obtained from a woman between 18 and 29 years old with acute or convalescent COVID-19. Sequencing was carried out using peripheral blood. This chain's CDR3 is CASSAPRTSGGARELFF. The CDR3 coding sequence is TGTGCCAGCAGCGCACCCCGGACTAGCGGGGGGGCCCGGGAGCTGTTTTTT.